These 14 T cell receptor beta chains originate from one sample sequenced in a study of OX40 agonist ivuxolimab in advanced cancers. Some clones are missing from TCRdb's copy, which holds only in-frame ones; the method was immunoSEQ multiplex PCR. The table records about 46,000 clones, 82% of them present only once. The sample here was CD4+ or CD8+ T cells sorted from blood, taken in a trial of the OX40 agonist ivuxolimab. The receptors originated from an adult with an advanced solid tumor such as melanoma, head and neck, liver or kidney cancer.

In this sample, this clone turned up once. V is TRBV14 and J is TRBJ2-5; D remains ambiguous. V shed 1 base and J shed 1 base, with 10 bases lying between them. Germline lookup yields CDR1 SGHDN and CDR2 FVKESK. This CDR3 has 15 residues. This chain's CDR3 is CASSQVSWRQETQYF. The CDR3 DNA is TGTGCCAGCAGCCAAGTTTCCTGGCGCCAAGAGACCCAGTACTTC.

V gene TRBV7-9 combines with J gene TRBJ2-7; TRBD2 agrees at 8 bases. The germline V gene encodes CDR1 SEHNR and CDR2 FQNEAQ (reference sequence). V dropped 4 bases and J dropped 5; count of bases not matched to a gene: 10. The CDR3 spans 15 residues. The CDR3 DNA reads TGTGCCAGCAGCTCTCCTGGGACTAGGAATAACGAGCAGTACTTC. The encoded protein is CASSSPGTRNNEQYF.

The CDR3 is CASSLSLGQGGIAFF. The CDR3 nucleotides read TGTGCCAGCAGTTTGTCCTTAGGACAGGGGGGAATCGCTTTCTTT. The J gene is TRBJ1-1, the V gene TRBV28; 10 bases are shared with TRBD1. V lost 3 bases to trimming and J lost 11 bases; unmatched junction nucleotides: 12. Germline CDR1 MDHEN, CDR2 SYDVKM. The length of the CDR3 is 15 residues. The full variable domain, its missing parts supplied by reference TRBV28 and TRBJ1-1, is DVKVTQSSRYLVKRTGEKVFLECVQDMDHENMFWYRQDPGLGLRLIYFSYDVKMKEKGDIPEGYSVSREKKERFSLILESASTNQTSMYLCASSLSLGQGGIAFFGQGTRLTVV.

The chain couples TRBV10-1 to TRBJ1-3; tentatively, D is TRBD1 (6 bases). CDR3 length: 20 amino acids. The V and J ends lost 6 bases and 0 bases respectively, with 27 bases between them. From germline, CDR1 is WNHNN and CDR2 SYGVQD (reference sequence). The DNA for the CDR3 is TGCGCCAGCAGGGAAGGTAGTATATTTCGGACAGAACCCTCTGGAAACACCATATATTTT. Amino acid sequence: CASREGSIFRTEPSGNTIYF.

The chain carries TRBV9 and TRBJ2-1, with 10 bases lining up with TRBD2. The CDR3 covers 15 residues. J was trimmed by 2 bases and V by 6 bases; bases with no gene match: 5. CDR1 is SGDLS and CDR2 is YYNGEE in the germline V gene. The CDR3 sequence is CASNLAGGTYNEQFF. The CDR3 DNA follows: TGTGCCAGCAACTTAGCGGGGGGTACCTACAATGAGCAGTTCTTC.

The rearrangement links TRBV7-8 to TRBJ1-4; no clear D. There are 14 residues in the CDR3. Germline CDR1 is SGHVS and CDR2 is FQNEAQ. Trimming left V 5 bases short and J 3 bases short, with 10 bases between. The CDR3 loop is CASSLQIPNEKLFF. The CDR3, as DNA: TGTGCCAGCAGCCTACAGATCCCTAATGAAAAACTGTTTTTT. The variable domain in full, completed from reference TRBV7-8 and TRBJ1-4, reads GAGVSQSPRYKVAKRGQDVALRCDPISGHVSLFWYQQALGQGPEFLTYFQNEAQLDKSGLPSDRFFAERPEGSVSTLKIQRTQQEDSAVYLCASSLQIPNEKLFFGSGTQLSVL.

The rearrangement uses TRBV5-4 and TRBJ2-2; D remains ambiguous. CDR3 length: 13 amino acids. The ends were cut back, 2 bases at V and 6 bases at J, with 8 bases in the middle. Germline lookup yields CDR1 SGHNT and CDR2 YYREEE (reference sequence). The CDR3 coding sequence is TGTGCCAGCAGCTTCTATGGGTCCGGGGAGCTGTTTTTT. Translating it yields CASSFYGSGELFF.

The V gene is TRBV28, the J gene TRBJ1-5; D remains unclear. This CDR3 is built from 12 residues. CDR1 and CDR2 from the germline V gene are MDHEN and SYDVKM. Trimming pared 10 bases from V and 7 bases from J, leaving 14 bases between. CDR3 loop: CAIALWSQPQHF. The DNA of the CDR3 is TGTGCCATCGCCCTTTGGTCACAGCCCCAGCATTTT. Together with reference TRBV28 and TRBJ1-5, the CDR3 gives the full variable domain: DVKVTQSSRYLVKRTGEKVFLECVQDMDHENMFWYRQDPGLGLRLIYFSYDVKMKEKGDIPEGYSVSREKKERFSLILESASTNQTSMYLCAIALWSQPQHFGDGTRLSIL.

This clone was detected only a few times. The gene calls are TRBV6-6 and TRBJ2-1; possibly TRBD2 for D (5 bases). Germline lookup yields CDR1 MNHNY and CDR2 SVGAGI (reference sequence). The CDR3 covers 15 residues. The V end lost 6 bases, the J end lost 6 bases, and 18 bases lay between the germline ends. The CDR3 nucleotides read TGTGCCAGCAGCCACAATCCGGGGAACGGCAATGAGCAGTTCTTC. This sequence encodes CASSHNPGNGNEQFF.

A note on this clone: Mismatch with germline at one junction end may stem from a read error. The chain carries TRBV6-1 and TRBJ2-3; TRBD1 is a possible D gene (5 bases). The CDR3 has 15 amino acids. Germline-derived CDR1 and CDR2 are MNHNS and SASEGT. This CDR3 reads CASSEGGLGTNTQYF. The CDR3 DNA follows: TGTGCCAGCAGTGAAGGGGGCCTGGGCACAAATACGCAGTATTTT.

This clone was observed a handful of times. The chain links TRBV2 to TRBJ2-5; TRBD2 agrees at 11 bases. With 4 bases clipped from V and 3 bases from J, the junction kept 1 base outside the gene matches. CDR1 and CDR2 from the germline V gene are SNHLY and FYNNEI. The CDR3 spans 14 residues. The CDR3 nucleotides read TGTGCCAGCAGTGTAGCGGGGGGGAAAGAGACCCAGTACTTC. This encodes CASSVAGGKETQYF.

This clone was observed a handful of times. This rearrangement joins TRBV2 to TRBJ2-5; tentatively, D is TRBD1 (5 bases). The CDR3 is 14 residues long. V lost 4 bases and J lost 1, with 10 bases in between. Germline V gene sequence: CDR1 SNHLY, CDR2 FYNNEI. CDR3 DNA sequence: TGTGCCAGCAGTGTATCACAGGTCCAAGAGACCCAGTACTTC. Encoded protein: CASSVSQVQETQYF.

This chain uses TRBV11-2 with TRBJ1-4, with D possibly being TRBD1 (6 bases). The V end lost 3 bases, the J end lost 7 bases, and 12 bases lay between the germline ends. There are 14 residues in the CDR3. The V gene's germline CDR1 is SGHAT and CDR2 FQNNGV. The CDR3 loop reads CASSLGGGGEKLFF. The CDR3 nucleotides are TGTGCCAGCAGCTTGGGGGGAGGGGGTGAAAAACTGTTTTTT. The full variable domain, with the rest looked up from reference TRBV11-2 and TRBJ1-4, is EAGVAQSPRYKIIEKRQSVAFWCNPISGHATLYWYQQILGQGPKLLIQFQNNGVVDDSQLPKDRFSAERLKGVDSTLKIQPAKLEDSAVYLCASSLGGGGEKLFFGSGTQLSVL.

V is TRBV27 and J is TRBJ2-7, with 10 bases aligning to TRBD2. The V gene's germline CDR1 is MNHEY and CDR2 SMNVEV (reference sequence). V shed 3 bases, J shed 5 bases, and the junction held 4 bases outside the gene matches. The CDR3 totals 14 residues. CDR3 nucleotides: TGTGCCAGCAGTTTTAGCGGGGGGTCCCACGAGCAGTACTTC. The encoded protein is CASSFSGGSHEQYF.